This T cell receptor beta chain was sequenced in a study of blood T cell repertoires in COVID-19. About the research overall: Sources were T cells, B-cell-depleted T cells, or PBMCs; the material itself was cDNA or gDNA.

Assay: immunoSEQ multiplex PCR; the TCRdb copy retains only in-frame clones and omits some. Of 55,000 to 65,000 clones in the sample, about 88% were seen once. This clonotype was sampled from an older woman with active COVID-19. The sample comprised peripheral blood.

DNA for the CDR3: TGTGCCAGCAGCCCTGCAGCGGGCCGTGTGGCCGAGCAGTACTTC. This encodes CASSPAAGRVAEQYF. The genes are TRBV3-1 (or the pseudogene TRBV3-2) and TRBJ2-7, with D perhaps TRBD2 (6 bases). The CDR3 extends over 15 amino acids. V was trimmed by 4 bases and J by 6 bases, leaving 19 bases between them. CDR1 and CDR2 from the germline V gene are LGHDT and YNNKEL (reference sequence).